This T cell receptor beta chain came from a study of regulatory T cells in long-lasting Graves disease. The TCR beta library used iRepertoire HTBI primers with Arm-PCR amplification of CDR3. MiXCR was run by TCRdb on the multiplex PCR reads, yielding one entry per CDR3 protein. Of some 450,000 distinct CDR3 sequences detected, 23% appear once; the ten largest clones hold around 26%. The sample's time point: persistent/refractory GD, antithyroid drugs over 5 years with positive TRAb. There was RNA extracted from PBMCs, and the TCR library was made from it. This sequence originates from a female donor with Graves disease. The sample here was peripheral blood mononuclear cells (PBMCs), taken when the disease was refractory, from a patient treated with antithyroid drugs.

The CDR3 bases are TGTGCCGCAGGAGAGCTAGCGGGAGCCCTTGAGCAGTTCTTC. Its protein is CAAGELAGALEQFF. The J gene is TRBJ2-1, the V gene TRBV6-1, with 10 bases lining up with TRBD2. This CDR3 comprises 14 residues. Losses at the gene ends were 11 bases for V and 9 bases for J; bases not matched to a gene: 13. Germline V lookup: CDR1 MNHNS, CDR2 SASEGT.